These T cell receptor beta chains were read from a single sample in a study of CD8+CD57+ T cells in acquired aplastic anemia. A single record per CDR3 protein comes from TCRdb applying MiXCR to the reads. The profile shows roughly 81,000 distinct CDR3 sequences, approximately 45% of them singletons. Sequenced sample: sorted CD4+, CD8+, or CD8+CD57+ T cells (not recorded which) from PBMCs. Source of these receptors: a human donor in good health, serving as a control. The CDR3 runs from the conserved cysteine through the conserved F or W. The D gene is left open where the match is weak. Clone size is stated in some rows and not others, as once, few, many or a class when expanded.

TRBV20-1	TRBJ2-1	NA	NA	CSARSGVGGNEQFF	TGCAGTGCTAGGTCAGGGGTTGGAGGCAATGAGCAGTTCTTC
TRBV7-6	TRBJ2-1	NA	NA	CASSLGPDRPEQFF	TGTGCCAGCAGCTTAGGGCCGGACCGCCCCGAGCAGTTCTTC
TRBV7-3	TRBJ1-5	NA	NA	CASSLNGRGNQPQHF	TGTGCCAGCAGCTTAAACGGAAGGGGAAATCAGCCCCAGCATTTT
TRBV24-1	TRBJ2-7	TRBD2	NA	CATSFRGLADYEQYF	TGTGCCACCAGTTTCCGGGGACTAGCGGACTACGAGCAGTACTTC
TRBV5-1	TRBJ2-7	NA	NA	CASSPGGGAYEQYF	TGCGCCAGCAGCCCTGGGGGGGGCGCCTACGAGCAGTACTTC
TRBV14	TRBJ2-1	NA	NA	CASSQDRTTASYNEQFF	TGTGCCAGCAGCCAGGACAGAACGACGGCTTCCTACAATGAGCAGTTCTTC
TRBV10-3	TRBJ1-1	NA	NA	CAISEYQEFNTEAFF	TGTGCCATCAGTGAGTACCAAGAATTCAACACTGAAGCTTTCTTT
TRBV7-9	TRBJ2-5	NA	many	CASSIGLGLQETQYF	TGTGCCAGCAGCATAGGACTGGGCCTACAAGAGACCCAGTACTTC
TRBV7-2	TRBJ2-5	TRBD2	once	CASSPGTSGGQETQYF	TGTGCCAGCAGCCCCGGGACTAGCGGGGGACAAGAGACCCAGTACTTC
TRBV29-1	TRBJ1-1	NA	NA	CSVEVRQNTEAFF	TGCAGCGTTGAAGTCAGGCAGAACACTGAAGCTTTCTTT
TRBV19	TRBJ2-7	TRBD2	many	CASSIGSGRVEQYF	TGTGCCAGTAGTATTGGGAGCGGGAGAGTCGAGCAGTACTTC
TRBV15	TRBJ2-7	NA	once	CATSRVLRDTQQYF	TGTGCCACCAGCAGAGTTCTCCGGGACACGCAGCAGTACTTC
TRBV19	TRBJ2-1	NA	many	CASRRSHEQFF	TGTGCCAGTAGGAGGAGCCATGAGCAGTTCTTC
TRBV20-1	TRBJ2-1	TRBD2	NA	CSARAGWNGRDHNEQFF	TGCAGTGCTAGAGCAGGGTGGAACGGGAGGGACCACAATGAGCAGTTCTTC
TRBV2	TRBJ2-5	NA	NA	CASSSGPKETQYF	TGTGCCAGCAGTAGCGGACCCAAGGAGACCCAGTACTTC
TRBV7-2	TRBJ1-6	NA	NA	CASSLMNSPLHF	TGTGCCAGCAGCTTGATGAATTCACCCCTCCACTTT
TRBV15	TRBJ2-3	TRBD2	NA	CATSRGAGESDTQYF	TGTGCCACCAGCAGAGGGGCGGGGGAGTCAGATACGCAGTATTTT
TRBV7-8	TRBJ2-7	NA	NA	CASRALYEQYF	TGTGCCAGCAGGGCCCTATACGAGCAGTACTTC
TRBV7-8	TRBJ2-7	NA	few	CASSLRETYEQYF	TGTGCCAGCAGCTTAAGAGAGACCTACGAGCAGTACTTC
TRBV4-2	TRBJ1-1	NA	many	CASSQDMRGTEAFF	TGTGCCAGCAGCCAAGATATGAGGGGCACTGAAGCTTTCTTT
TRBV25-1	TRBJ2-1	TRBD2	NA	CASVPRTSGEQFF	TGTGCCAGCGTTCCGAGGACTAGCGGTGAGCAGTTCTTC
TRBV27	TRBJ1-1	NA	NA	CASSLLGRATEAFF	TGTGCCAGCAGCCTTCTGGGTCGGGCCACTGAAGCTTTCTTT
TRBV25-1	TRBJ2-4	NA	few	CASSLEGTALGNIQYF	TGTGCCAGCAGCTTGGAGGGGACAGCTCTGGGAAACATTCAGTACTTC
TRBV7-6	TRBJ2-1	TRBD2	NA	CASSLRLAGSSYNEQFF	TGTGCCAGCAGCTTAAGGCTAGCGGGAAGCTCCTACAATGAGCAGTTCTTC